The 24 T cell receptor beta chains below were found in one sample sequenced in a study of blood T cell repertoires in COVID-19. The repertoire was sequenced with immunoSEQ multiplex PCR; TCRdb's copy has only in-frame clones and lacks some. This table has about 300,000 clones, 70% to 90% appearing once. The material sequenced was PBMCs or T cells enriched from blood (not recorded which). Every receptor here comes from a man younger than 40 who had recovered from COVID-19.

This clone was seen more than once but under ten times. The J gene is TRBJ1-1, the V gene TRBV20-1; D gene unclear. The CDR3 runs 8 residues. Germline V gene sequence: CDR1 DFQATT, CDR2 SNEGSKA (reference sequence). The V gene lost 6 bases and the J gene lost 11 bases, with 7 bases spanning the gap. The CDR3 spells CSAQTAFF. The CDR3, as DNA: TGCAGTGCCCAGACTGCTTTCTTT.

This clone was found once. The chain has TRBV5-1 and TRBJ2-6, with a possible D match to TRBD2 (5 bases). Germline lookup yields CDR1 SGHRS and CDR2 YFSETQ. V was clipped by 4 bases and J by 0 bases, with 8 bases between them. This CDR3 is 15 amino acids long. DNA for the CDR3: TGCGCCAGCAGCATTGAGGGCTCTGGGGCCAACGTCCTGACTTTC. Its translation is CASSIEGSGANVLTF.

V gene TRBV7-9 combines with J gene TRBJ1-2; D is unresolved. With 3 bases removed from V and 8 bases from J, the gap between germline ends came to 13 bases. Looked up from germline, CDR1 is SEHNR and CDR2 is FQNEAQ (reference sequence). CDR3 length: 13 amino acids. For the CDR3, the DNA is TGTGCCAGCAGCTTTGATACCCGAGAAGGCTACACCTTC. It translates to CASSFDTREGYTF.

The chain uses TRBV5-1 and TRBJ2-1, with 12 bases identical to TRBD2. Losses at the gene ends were 2 bases for V and 4 bases for J; bases not matched to a gene: 4. Per germline, CDR1 SGHRS and CDR2 YFSETQ. The CDR3 has 16 residues. In DNA, the CDR3 is TGCGCCAGCAGCTTCCCACTAGCGGGGGGATACAATGAGCAGTTCTTC. This encodes CASSFPLAGGYNEQFF.

The V call is TRBV4-1, the J call TRBJ2-1, with a tentative D call TRBD2 (6 bases). Germline CDR1 MGHRA, CDR2 YSYEKL. The CDR3 has 15 residues. Trimming removed 1 base at V and 4 bases at J, with 11 bases between. CDR3 region: CASSQAKGLYNEQFF. The CDR3 DNA sequence: TGCGCCAGCAGCCAAGCTAAAGGACTATACAATGAGCAGTTCTTC.

This chain connects TRBV6-5 to TRBJ1-6; tentative D call: TRBD1 (5 bases). Germline loops: CDR1 MNHEY, CDR2 SVGAGI. The CDR3 has 14 amino acids. Trimming removed 2 bases from V and 10 bases from J, with 12 bases in between. CDR3 bases: TGTGCCAGCAGTTACCGGGGGGAAGGATCACCCCTCCACTTT. Amino acids: CASSYRGEGSPLHF.

The J gene is TRBJ2-7, the V gene TRBV3-1 (or the pseudogene TRBV3-2), with D possibly being TRBD2 (6 bases). Germline V gene sequence: CDR1 LGHDT, CDR2 YNNKEL (reference sequence). With 0 bases removed from V and 2 bases from J, the gap between germline ends came to 17 bases. This CDR3 is 17 amino acids long. The CDR3 DNA sequence: TGTGCCAGCAGCCAAGAATTGATTGGCGGGGTGACCTACGAGCAGTACTTC. Amino acids: CASSQELIGGVTYEQYF.

CDR3 in amino acids: CASSPRGRDRITGELFF. The CDR3 DNA follows: TGCGCCAGCAGCCCCCGGGGGCGGGACAGAATCACCGGGGAGCTGTTTTTT. The rearrangement links TRBV5-1 to TRBJ2-2; TRBD1 might be the D (7 bases). The CDR3 spans 17 residues. CDR1 SGHRS and CDR2 YFSETQ come from the germline V gene. V was shortened by 4 bases and J by 4 bases, with 20 bases between the two germline ends.

The V call is TRBV27, the J call TRBJ1-4, with a weak D call TRBD1 (6 bases). There are 15 residues in the CDR3. The germline V gene has CDR1 MNHEY and CDR2 SMNVEV (reference sequence). V was clipped by 2 bases and J by 8 bases, with 15 bases between them. In DNA form, the CDR3 reads TGTGCCAGCAGTTTACTCGCAGGACAGCTCGAAAAACTGTTTTTT. It is translated as CASSLLAGQLEKLFF. The whole variable domain, filled in from reference TRBV27 and TRBJ1-4, reads EAQVTQNPRYLITVTGKKLTVTCSQNMNHEYMSWYRQDPGLGLRQIYYSMNVEVTDKGDVPEGYKVSRKEKRNFPLILESPSPNQTSLYFCASSLLAGQLEKLFFGSGTQLSVL.

The rearrangement joins TRBV4-1 to TRBJ1-1; D may be TRBD1 (5 bases). CDR1 is MGHRA, CDR2 YSYEKL, per germline. This CDR3 has 15 residues. The V and J ends lost 0 bases and 0 bases respectively, with 8 bases between them. The CDR3 DNA sequence: TGCGCCAGCAGCCAAGAGCCAGGGATGAACACTGAAGCTTTCTTT. Translating it yields CASSQEPGMNTEAFF.

The chain employs TRBV6-5 and TRBJ2-7, with D tentatively TRBD1 (6 bases). The germline gives CDR1 MNHEY, CDR2 SVGAGI. The V and J ends lost 5 bases and 4 bases respectively, with 12 bases between them. CDR3 length: 13 residues. CDR3 sequence reads: CASSPTGAYEQYF. In DNA form, the CDR3 reads TGTGCCAGCAGTCCGACAGGCGCTTACGAGCAGTACTTC.

The J gene is TRBJ2-7, the V gene TRBV6-5; D not resolved. This CDR3 has 13 residues. Germline V gives CDR1 MNHEY, CDR2 SVGAGI. With 5 bases removed from V and 3 bases from J, the gap between germline ends came to 11 bases. The CDR3 region is CASSLILVYEQYF. In DNA form, the CDR3 reads TGTGCCAGCAGTCTAATCCTCGTCTACGAGCAGTACTTC.

V and J are TRBV5-4 and TRBJ2-1; a possible D gene is TRBD1 (5 bases). This CDR3 is built from 15 residues. V was trimmed by 4 bases and J by 6 bases, leaving 17 bases between them. Germline-derived CDR1 and CDR2 are SGHNT and YYREEE (reference sequence). The CDR3 nucleotides are TGTGCCAGCAGCCGACCCTCTCCAGGGTTCAATGAGCAGTTCTTC. Residues: CASSRPSPGFNEQFF.

V is TRBV10-2 and J is TRBJ1-1, with D tentatively TRBD1 (6 bases). This CDR3 comprises 14 residues. Trimming took 6 bases from V and 4 from J, leaving 15 bases between them. The V gene's germline CDR1 is WSHSY and CDR2 SAAADI. The CDR3 protein is CASRVTGPSTEAFF. CDR3 coding DNA: TGCGCCAGCAGAGTCACAGGGCCTAGCACTGAAGCTTTCTTT.

The chain joins TRBV7-2 to TRBJ2-5, with 10 bases lining up with TRBD1. The CDR3 has 14 amino acids. Unmatched junction bases numbered 6, after V lost 6 bases and J lost 5 bases. In germline, CDR1 is SGHTA, CDR2 FQGNSA. For the CDR3, the DNA is TGTGCCAGCAGACCTGGACAGGGGGTCGAGACCCAGTACTTC. Its protein product is CASRPGQGVETQYF.

This rearrangement joins TRBV7-2 to TRBJ2-7, with a weak D call TRBD2 (6 bases). There are 14 residues in the CDR3. V was pared by 4 bases and J by 4 bases, with 14 bases between. The germline V gene has CDR1 SGHTA and CDR2 FQGNSA. CDR3 loop: CASSSSRDFYEQYF. The CDR3 DNA reads TGTGCCAGCAGCTCGTCCCGGGACTTTTACGAGCAGTACTTC.

The chain is built from TRBV18 and TRBJ1-6; D is possibly TRBD1 (5 bases). The CDR3 spans 14 residues. Between the trimmed V and J ends, which lost 6 bases and 6 bases, there was a span of 12 bases. From germline, CDR1 is KGHSH and CDR2 LQKENI. This CDR3 reads CASSLGGVNSPLHF. In nucleotides, the CDR3 is TGTGCCAGCTCTCTCGGGGGGGTTAATTCACCCCTCCACTTT.

The V call is TRBV4-1, the J call TRBJ1-5; D gene uncertain. V was trimmed by 1 base and J by 5 bases, leaving 9 bases between them. Germline V CDR1 and CDR2: MGHRA, YSYEKL. The CDR3 has 14 residues. CDR3 sequence reads: CASSQVGGYQPQHF. CDR3 sequence (DNA): TGCGCCAGCAGCCAAGTCGGCGGCTATCAGCCCCAGCATTTT.

The J gene is TRBJ2-3, the V gene TRBV7-6; 8 nucleotides match TRBD1. The V and J ends lost 4 bases and 6 bases, in that order; junction bases with no gene match: 6. The CDR3 contains 14 residues. Germline V gene sequence: CDR1 SGHVS, CDR2 FNYEAQ. CDR3 bases: TGTGCCAGCAGCTCGCAACCAGGGGGCGATACGCAGTATTTT. The encoded protein is CASSSQPGGDTQYF.

This rearrangement joins TRBV19 to TRBJ1-6, with D uncertain. CDR3 length equals 16 residues. Germline V gene lookup returns CDR1 LNHDA and CDR2 SQIVND (reference sequence). The germline V and J ends were trimmed by 0 bases and 6 bases, with 12 bases remaining between them. The CDR3 sequence is CASSIDRRPGNSPLHF. The DNA of the CDR3 is TGTGCCAGTAGTATAGATCGCCGTCCGGGTAATTCACCCCTCCACTTT.

Notes on this clone: The sample contains more than one DNA sequence encoding this CDR3. V and J are TRBV15 and TRBJ1-2; no definite D call. Germline loops: CDR1 LNHNV, CDR2 YYDKDF (reference sequence). Trimming removed 0 bases from V and 8 bases from J, with 7 bases in between. The CDR3 covers 12 residues. Here the CDR3 reads CATSRDRNGYTF. In nucleotides, the CDR3 is TGTGCCACCAGCAGAGACAGGAACGGCTACACCTTC.

The chain employs TRBV5-4 and TRBJ2-3, with TRBD2 matching over 13 bases. The CDR3 is made up of 17 amino acids. V shed 0 bases and J 4 bases; nucleotides not matched to a gene: 5. Germline CDR1 is SGHNT and CDR2 is YYREEE (reference sequence). CDR3 sequence: CASSLGTSGGFPDTQYF. The DNA of the CDR3 is TGTGCCAGCAGCTTGGGGACTAGCGGGGGTTTCCCAGATACGCAGTATTTT.

The chain recombines TRBV5-6 with TRBJ2-3, with D possibly matching TRBD2 (5 bases). Germline values: CDR1 SGHDT, CDR2 YYEEEE. The CDR3 runs to 14 residues. The germline V and J ends were trimmed by 0 bases and 4 bases, with 9 bases remaining between them. As DNA, the CDR3 is TGTGCCAGCAGCTTGGGTAGCGAGGCAGATACGCAGTATTTT. The encoded protein is CASSLGSEADTQYF.

The gene calls are TRBV11-2 and TRBJ1-1; 7 bases match TRBD1. J was trimmed by 5 bases and V by 4 bases; bases with no gene match: 4. The CDR3 sequence is 13 residues long. Germline V gene sequence: CDR1 SGHAT, CDR2 FQNNGV. DNA for the CDR3: TGTGCCAGCAGCTGGACAGGAGGAACTGAAGCTTTCTTT. Its protein is CASSWTGGTEAFF.